This entry lists 22 T cell receptor beta chains sequenced from one sample in a study of T cells in Graves' hyperthyroidism and ophthalmopathy. RNA transcripts provided the source from which TCR beta CDR3 regions were amplified. Researchers ran a first-round RT-PCR on the TCR CDR3 using the HTBI primer set. One entry per CDR3 protein, called by TCRdb with MiXCR from the multiplex PCR reads. The sample contains 600,000 to 850,000 distinct CDR3 sequences, approximately 19% of which appear only once. The sequencing input was blood. The receptors were gathered from a woman in her forties or fifties with Graves' hyperthyroidism that later progressed to Graves' ophthalmopathy.

This clonotype came up many times. The chain carries TRBV5-1 and TRBJ2-2; maybe TRBD2 (6 bases). The CDR3 is 16 amino acids. The germline CDR1 and CDR2 sequences are SGHRS and YFSETQ. Trimming left V 4 bases short and J 2 bases short, with 15 bases between. CDR3 in DNA: TGCGCCAGCAGCAGGAGGGCCACCCAAAACACCGGGGAGCTGTTTTTT. This encodes CASSRRATQNTGELFF.

This clonotype has ten or more counts. The chain has TRBV3-1 and TRBJ2-3, with 10 positions matching TRBD2. The CDR3 loop spans 20 amino acids. V dropped 1 base and J dropped 0; count of bases not matched to a gene: 13. Germline CDR1 reads LGHDT; CDR2 reads YNNKEL (reference sequence). The CDR3 nucleotides are TGTGCCAGCAGCCAAGCGTACCTAGCGGGGGTCCTGTCTAGCACAGATACGCAGTATTTT. This sequence encodes CASSQAYLAGVLSSTDTQYF.

The chain combines TRBV7-9 with TRBJ1-1, with D possibly being TRBD1 (5 bases). The CDR3 covers 15 residues. Trimming stripped 5 bases from V and 0 bases from J, with 13 bases between. In germline, CDR1 is SEHNR, CDR2 FQNEAQ (reference sequence). The CDR3 DNA is TGTGCCAGCAGCCCGGGGGTAGGCCTGAACACTGAAGCTTTCTTT. Its translation is CASSPGVGLNTEAFF.

The chain has TRBV20-1 and TRBJ2-1, with 9 bases lining up with TRBD2. After removal of 3 bases from V and 7 bases from J, the junction contained 7 bases not matched to a gene. Germline CDR1 and CDR2: DFQATT and SNEGSKA (reference sequence). This CDR3 is 14 amino acids long. The DNA of the CDR3 is TGCAGTGCTAGGGCCAGCGGGGGGCGGAATGAGCAGTTCTTC. Translated: CSARASGGRNEQFF.

The chain couples TRBV11-2 to TRBJ2-2; D could derive from TRBD1 or TRBD2 (6 bases each). Germline values: CDR1 SGHAT, CDR2 FQNNGV. The CDR3 length is 15 residues. Trimming left V 2 bases short and J 6 bases short, with 13 bases between. The CDR3 reads CASSLIRGPPGELFF. Here the CDR3 DNA reads TGTGCCAGCAGCTTAATCCGGGGGCCCCCCGGGGAGCTGTTTTTT.

This clonotype has only a few counts. This sequence joins TRBV27 and TRBJ1-6; D might be TRBD1 (6 bases). Germline V lookup: CDR1 MNHEY, CDR2 SMNVEV (reference sequence). The CDR3 consists of 15 residues. The V end was cut by 3 bases, the J end by 13 bases, with 19 bases between. CDR3 in amino acids: CASSLQGQGLTPLHF. CDR3 coding DNA: TGTGCCAGCAGTTTGCAAGGGCAGGGGCTTACGCCCCTCCACTTT.

V is TRBV5-1 and J is TRBJ2-7; D remains ambiguous. This CDR3 spans 15 amino acids. Trimming pared 0 bases from V and 0 bases from J, leaving 10 bases between. Germline V gene data show CDR1 as SGHRS and CDR2 as YFSETQ. CDR3 protein: CASSLVSPLSYEQYF. The DNA for the CDR3 is TGCGCCAGCAGCTTGGTTTCACCTCTCTCCTACGAGCAGTACTTC. The complete variable domain, with remaining parts taken from reference TRBV5-1 and TRBJ2-7, reads KAGVTQTPRYLIKTRGQQVTLSCSPISGHRSVSWYQQTPGQGLQFLFEYFSETQRNKGNFPGRFSGRQFSNSRSEMNVSTLELGDSALYLCASSLVSPLSYEQYFGPGTRLTVT.

A few counts support this clonotype. The CDR3 is CSASGVPVNEKLFF. The CDR3 DNA sequence: TGCAGTGCTAGTGGAGTCCCCGTAAATGAAAAACTGTTTTTT. This chain uses TRBV20-1 with TRBJ1-4; D is unclear. This CDR3 contains 14 residues. The germline V gene has CDR1 DFQATT and CDR2 SNEGSKA (reference sequence). With 3 bases removed from V and 5 bases from J, the gap between germline ends came to 13 bases.

In its sample, this clonotype was seen a few times. CDR3 DNA: TGTGCTAGTGGTTTGTTCAGCTTCTATGGCTACACCTTC. Encoded protein: CASGLFSFYGYTF. The V call is TRBV12-5, the J call TRBJ1-2; no clear D gene. The V gene's germline CDR1 is LGHNT and CDR2 FRNRAP. This CDR3 comprises 13 residues. The V end lost 2 bases, the J end lost 4 bases, and 8 bases lay between the germline ends.

The chain couples TRBV5-1 to TRBJ2-3; D not certain. The CDR3 loop spans 14 amino acids. Trimming took 4 bases from V and 6 from J, leaving 15 bases between them. Germline CDR1 and CDR2: SGHRS and YFSETQ. The CDR3 reads CASSPLPSNDTQYF. CDR3 nucleotides: TGCGCCAGCAGCCCCCTGCCCAGCAACGATACGCAGTATTTT.

This clonotype has at least ten counts. This chain links TRBV11-2 with TRBJ2-5; 8 nucleotides align to TRBD2. The CDR3 contains 15 residues. Germline V lookup: CDR1 SGHAT, CDR2 FQNNGV. J was trimmed by 2 bases and V by 1 base; bases with no gene match: 3. This CDR3 is CASSLVLAGQETQYF. Written as DNA, the CDR3 is TGTGCCAGCAGCTTAGTCTTAGCGGGGCAAGAGACCCAGTACTTC.

The chain employs TRBV5-6 and TRBJ1-2; a weak D match, TRBD1 (6 bases). The CDR3 extends over 14 amino acids. Germline CDR1 is SGHDT and CDR2 is YYEEEE. The V end was cut by 7 bases, the J end by 4 bases, with 17 bases between. The CDR3 DNA reads as TGTGCCAGCGGGCGCCACAGGGATAGCTATGGCTACACCTTC. Encoded protein: CASGRHRDSYGYTF.

This clonotype was counted ten times or more. This sequence joins TRBV3-1 and TRBJ2-7; tentative D call: TRBD1 (6 bases). Germline lookup yields CDR1 LGHDT and CDR2 YNNKEL (reference sequence). V was pared by 2 bases and J by 3 bases, with 11 bases between. The CDR3 loop spans 14 amino acids. CDR3 sequence reads: CASSQSNRVYEQYF. The CDR3 nucleotides are TGTGCCAGCAGCCAATCCAACAGGGTCTACGAGCAGTACTTC.

This clonotype was observed at least ten times. The chain carries TRBV7-9 and TRBJ2-1; D is perhaps TRBD1 (5 bases). The CDR3 consists of 15 residues. Trimming cost V 5 bases and J 0 bases, with 11 bases left between them. Germline CDR1 is SEHNR and CDR2 is FQNEAQ (reference sequence). CDR3 DNA sequence: TGTGCCAGCAGCCGCCTTGACAGCTCCTACAATGAGCAGTTCTTC. Its translation: CASSRLDSSYNEQFF.

This clonotype was detected a few times. J is TRBJ1-2 and V is TRBV9; D is unresolved. The germline V gene encodes CDR1 SGDLS and CDR2 YYNGEE. Between the trimmed V and J ends, which lost 4 bases and 6 bases, there was a span of 13 bases. This CDR3 has 13 amino acids. CDR3 sequence reads: CASSPAGRDGYTF. CDR3 coding DNA: TGTGCCAGCAGCCCGGCCGGGAGAGATGGCTACACCTTC.

This clonotype was observed at least ten times. Here the CDR3 DNA reads TGTGCCAGCAGCCCGGCCTTCCCCACAGATACGCAGTATTTT. Translation gives CASSPAFPTDTQYF. This chain joins TRBV7-9 and TRBJ2-3; D uncertain. With 5 bases removed from V and 2 bases from J, the gap between germline ends came to 11 bases. The V gene's germline CDR1 is SEHNR and CDR2 FQNEAQ (reference sequence). CDR3 length: 14 residues.

The chain employs TRBV4-2 and TRBJ2-3; a weak D match, TRBD2 (7 bases). V lost 4 bases and J 3 bases, leaving 17 bases between the germline ends. The CDR3 has 16 residues. Germline V CDR1 and CDR2: LGHNA, YNFKEQ. This CDR3 reads CASSPFGGGLTDTQYF. CDR3 coding DNA: TGTGCCAGCAGCCCCTTTGGGGGGGGCTTAACAGATACGCAGTATTTT.

There are a few counts of this clonotype. The chain employs TRBV7-8 and TRBJ2-3; 8 positions match TRBD2. V lost 10 bases, J lost 5 bases, and 8 bases stayed unmatched. CDR1 is SGHVS and CDR2 is FQNEAQ in the germline V gene. The CDR3 spans 13 residues. The CDR3 loop reads CAIRFRGGDTQYF. CDR3 nucleotide sequence: TGTGCCATCAGGTTCCGGGGGGGAGATACGCAGTATTTT.

With respect to this clonotype: A much larger clone differs from this one at a single base, so this may be a read error. The chain uses TRBV3-1 and TRBJ1-1; no clear D gene. The germline V gene encodes CDR1 LGHDT and CDR2 YNNKEL (reference sequence). The CDR3 covers 13 residues. CDR3 residues: CACSLHGDTEAFF. The CDR3, as DNA: TGTGCCTGCAGCCTCCATGGGGACACTGAAGCTTTCTTT. Together with reference TRBV3-1 and TRBJ1-1, the CDR3 gives the full variable domain: DTAVSQTPKYLVTQMGNDKSIKCEQNLGHDTMYWYKQDSKKFLKIMFSYNNKELIINETVPNRFSPKSPDKAHLNLHINSLELGDSAVYFCACSLHGDTEAFFGQGTRLTVV.

The chain links TRBV20-1 to TRBJ1-4; D may be TRBD1 (5 bases). Trimming shortened V by 6 bases and J by 7 bases, and 15 bases separated the two germline ends. Germline V CDR1 and CDR2: DFQATT, SNEGSKA (reference sequence). The CDR3 has 13 residues. In nucleotides, the CDR3 is TGCAGTGCACTGGGGGAGAGAGGTGAAAAACTGTTTTTT. Amino acids: CSALGERGEKLFF.

This sequence joins TRBV20-1 and TRBJ1-1; 8 bases line up with TRBD1. CDR1 and CDR2 from the germline V gene are DFQATT and SNEGSKA (reference sequence). The J segment lost 2 bases and the V segment lost 4 bases, leaving 3 bases of the junction unmatched. The CDR3 is 13 amino acids. CDR3 bases: TGCAGTGCTATGGGACAGGCCAACACTGAAGCTTTCTTT. Its translation is CSAMGQANTEAFF.

This clonotype was observed a few times. This CDR3 is CASSSSGVAGNTIYF. CDR3 coding DNA: TGTGCCAGCAGCTCATCAGGGGTTGCTGGAAACACCATATATTTT. The V call is TRBV11-2, the J call TRBJ1-3, with a possible D match to TRBD1 (6 bases). Germline V gene sequence: CDR1 SGHAT, CDR2 FQNNGV. Trimming removed 4 bases at V and 2 bases at J, with 12 bases between. The CDR3 runs to 15 residues.